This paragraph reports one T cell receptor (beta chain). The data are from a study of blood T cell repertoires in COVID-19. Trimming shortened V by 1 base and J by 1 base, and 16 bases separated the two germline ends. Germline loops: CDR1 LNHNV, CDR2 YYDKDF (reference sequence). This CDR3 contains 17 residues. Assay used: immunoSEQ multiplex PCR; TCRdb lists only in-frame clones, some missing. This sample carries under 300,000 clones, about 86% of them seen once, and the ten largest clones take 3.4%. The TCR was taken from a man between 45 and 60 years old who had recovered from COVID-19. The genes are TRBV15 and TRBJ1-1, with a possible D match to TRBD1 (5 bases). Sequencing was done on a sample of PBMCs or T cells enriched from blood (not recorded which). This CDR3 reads CATSRGGWEGRNTEAFF. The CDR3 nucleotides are TGTGCCACCAGCAGAGGAGGATGGGAGGGGAGGAACACTGAAGCTTTCTTT.